The 32 T cell receptor beta chains below all came from one sample that was sequenced in a study of blood T cell repertoires in COVID-19. The table came from immunoSEQ multiplex PCR; TCRdb's copy has only in-frame clones and leaves some out. Among a few hundred thousand clones listed, around 84% were seen once. The sequencing sample was made of PBMCs or T cells enriched from blood (not recorded which). The source is a man aged 30 to 39 with acute COVID-19.

The CDR3 bases are TGTGCCAGCATGGGGCCACGTACAGGGGCCCCCCGGAACACTGAAGCTTTCTTT. Translating gives CASMGPRTGAPRNTEAFF. The gene calls are TRBV13 and TRBJ1-1; 7 bases are a match to TRBD1. Per the germline V gene, CDR1 is PRHDT and CDR2 is FYEKMQ (reference sequence). This CDR3 contains 18 residues. V shed 7 bases, J shed 1 base, and the junction held 18 bases outside the gene matches.

The chain links TRBV19 to TRBJ1-6, with D hard to call. Trimming removed 8 bases from V and 7 bases from J, with 12 bases in between. CDR3 length: 13 amino acids. Per germline, CDR1 LNHDA and CDR2 SQIVND (reference sequence). The DNA of the CDR3 is TGTGCCAGTGGTTCGAACAGCAATTCACCCCTCCACTTT. Amino acid sequence: CASGSNSNSPLHF.

This chain joins TRBV30 and TRBJ2-7; 7 bases match TRBD1. CDR1 is GTSNPN, CDR2 SVGIG, per germline (reference sequence). The V gene end was trimmed by 8 bases and the J gene end by 6 bases; junction bases not matched to a gene: 10. This CDR3 comprises 12 residues. CDR3 nucleotides: TGTGCCGGGGGACAGATGTTTACCGAGCAGTACTTC. Its translation is CAGGQMFTEQYF. Full variable domain (missing parts from reference TRBV30 and TRBJ2-7): SQTIHQWPATLVQPVGSPLSLECTVEGTSNPNLYWYRQAAGRGLQLLFYSVGIGQISSEVPQNLSASRPQDRQFILSSKKLLLSDSGFYLCAGGQMFTEQYFGPGTRLTVT.

CDR3 DNA: TGTGCCAGTAGTATGGGACAGAGGCAGCAGTTCTTC. Protein: CASSMGQRQQFF. The chain has TRBV19 and TRBJ2-1; 7 nucleotides agree with TRBD1. CDR3 length equals 12 residues. Germline CDR1 is LNHDA and CDR2 is SQIVND (reference sequence). V was pared by 3 bases and J by 11 bases, with 4 bases of the junction left unmatched.

The chain carries TRBV7-9 and TRBJ1-1, with 7 positions matching TRBD1. From germline, CDR1 is SEHNR and CDR2 FQNEAQ (reference sequence). J was trimmed by 1 base and V by 4 bases; bases with no gene match: 3. CDR3 size: 14 residues. The chain's CDR3 is CASSWGQSNTEAFF. The CDR3, as DNA: TGTGCCAGCAGCTGGGGACAGTCGAACACTGAAGCTTTCTTT.

The genes are TRBV28 and TRBJ2-3; D call uncertain. In germline, CDR1 is MDHEN, CDR2 SYDVKM. The CDR3 length is 13 residues. V shed 5 bases and J shed 3 bases, with 9 bases lying between them. The CDR3 spells CASSPFRTDTQYF. CDR3 in DNA: TGTGCCAGCAGTCCGTTCCGGACAGATACGCAGTATTTT.

The rearrangement uses TRBV9 and TRBJ1-1; D gene ambiguous. The V gene's germline CDR1 is SGDLS and CDR2 YYNGEE. The CDR3 totals 14 residues. V was cut by 4 bases and J by 4 bases, with 14 bases left in between. For the CDR3, the DNA is TGTGCCAGCAGCCCCGTAGGAGTCAGCACTGAAGCTTTCTTT. Translation: CASSPVGVSTEAFF.

This chain links TRBV5-4 with TRBJ1-1, with 9 positions matching TRBD1. There are 15 residues in the CDR3. V dropped 4 bases and J dropped 5; count of bases not matched to a gene: 9. Germline CDR1 is SGHNT and CDR2 is YYREEE (reference sequence). CDR3: CASSIGDRVQTEAFF. The CDR3 DNA reads as TGTGCCAGCAGCATAGGGGACAGGGTTCAGACTGAAGCTTTCTTT.

J is TRBJ1-1 and V is TRBV24-1; D is possibly TRBD1 (6 bases). Germline V lookup: CDR1 KGHDR, CDR2 SFDVKD. CDR3 size: 14 residues. V lost 4 bases, J lost 0 bases, and 8 bases lay in between. In nucleotides, the CDR3 is TGTGCCACCAGTGAGGGGACATTGAACACTGAAGCTTTCTTT. It translates to CATSEGTLNTEAFF.

This clone was observed once. The J gene is TRBJ1-2, the V gene TRBV7-9, with 9 bases identical to TRBD1. V lost 4 bases, J lost 7 bases, and 4 bases stayed unmatched. This CDR3 is built from 13 residues. Germline CDR1 and CDR2: SEHNR and FQNEAQ (reference sequence). CDR3: CASSSGTGPGYTF. As DNA, the CDR3 is TGTGCCAGCAGCTCCGGGACAGGGCCTGGCTACACCTTC.

This clone has a handful of counts. V gene TRBV10-1 combines with J gene TRBJ2-5; D is possibly TRBD1 (6 bases). Per the germline V gene, CDR1 is WNHNN and CDR2 is SYGVQD (reference sequence). This CDR3 has 13 residues. Trimming took off 6 bases at V and 4 bases at J, with 12 bases between the two ends. CDR3 region: CASRKGVGETQYF. The CDR3 DNA follows: TGCGCCAGCAGAAAGGGGGTTGGAGAGACCCAGTACTTC.

This chain links TRBV16 with TRBJ1-2, with 7 bases fitting TRBD1. This CDR3 region has 16 residues. The germline V gene encodes CDR1 KGHSY and CDR2 FQNENV. The V gene end was trimmed by 0 bases and the J gene end by 3 bases; junction bases not matched to a gene: 7. The CDR3 loop is CASSQSRGQNDYGYTF. The CDR3 bases are TGTGCCAGCAGCCAATCTAGGGGACAGAACGACTATGGCTACACCTTC.

J is TRBJ2-7 and V is TRBV25-1, with TRBD1 matching over 8 bases. Germline values: CDR1 MGHDK, CDR2 SYGVNS. The V segment lost 5 bases and the J segment 0 bases; nucleotides outside the gene matches: 3. This CDR3 contains 14 residues. The DNA of the CDR3 is TGTGCCAGCAGTCGAACAGGGGGCTCCTACGAGCAGTACTTC. It is translated as CASSRTGGSYEQYF.

The genes are TRBV12-5 and TRBJ1-4, with D possibly being TRBD1 (5 bases). The germline V gene has CDR1 LGHNT and CDR2 FRNRAP. The CDR3 runs to 11 residues. V gave up 6 bases and J gave up 15 bases, with 14 bases separating them. The DNA of the CDR3 is TGTGCTAGTGGCTGGGAGGGAGGGGTGTTTTTT. Translation gives CASGWEGGVFF.

This sequence joins TRBV15 and TRBJ1-4, with 9 bases identical to TRBD1. The CDR3 sequence is 16 residues long. V dropped 3 bases and J dropped 7; count of bases not matched to a gene: 9. Germline V gene data show CDR1 as LNHNV and CDR2 as YYDKDF (reference sequence). CDR3 amino acids: CATSREAGTGFEKLFF. The CDR3 DNA is TGTGCCACCAGCAGGGAAGCCGGGACAGGGTTTGAAAAACTGTTTTTT.

The chain uses TRBV9 and TRBJ1-2, with D possibly matching TRBD1 (6 bases). The V end was cut by 0 bases, the J end by 2 bases, with 23 bases between. The CDR3 consists of 19 residues. The germline V gene encodes CDR1 SGDLS and CDR2 YYNGEE. The CDR3 protein is CASSVAGGTPTQGNYGYTF. As DNA, the CDR3 is TGTGCCAGCAGCGTAGCTGGCGGTACTCCCACACAGGGCAACTATGGCTACACCTTC.

V usage is TRBV6-5 and J usage is TRBJ1-1, with 7 bases aligning to TRBD1. The CDR3 totals 14 residues. The trim removed 6 bases at V and 2 bases at J, leaving 6 bases unmatched. Germline lookup yields CDR1 MNHEY and CDR2 SVGAGI. Here the CDR3 DNA reads TGTGCCAGCAGGCCAGGGGGAATTAACACTGAAGCTTTCTTT. Translation gives CASRPGGINTEAFF.

This chain joins TRBV7-3 and TRBJ2-7, with a weak D call TRBD1 (7 bases). The CDR3 is made up of 14 amino acids. V was clipped by 5 bases and J by 4 bases, with 15 bases between them. CDR1 is SGHTA and CDR2 is FQGTGA in the germline V gene. In nucleotides, the CDR3 is TGTGCCAGCAGCCTGCGGGACAGATATTACGAGCAGTACTTC. It is translated as CASSLRDRYYEQYF.

The chain employs TRBV7-2 and TRBJ2-7; D is ambiguous. V was cut by 5 bases and J by 2 bases, with 10 bases left in between. Germline CDR1 and CDR2: SGHTA and FQGNSA. This CDR3 comprises 13 residues. CDR3 nucleotides: TGTGCCAGCAGCAACTATTTGCCCTACGAGCAGTACTTC. Translated, it gives CASSNYLPYEQYF.

The genes are TRBV28 and TRBJ1-2; D is undetermined. The CDR3 is 12 residues long. V lost 10 bases and J 3 bases, leaving 12 bases between the germline ends. Germline loops: CDR1 MDHEN, CDR2 SYDVKM. This CDR3 is CAIHDTYYGYTF. The CDR3 DNA reads TGTGCCATCCATGACACCTACTATGGCTACACCTTC.

In DNA form, the CDR3 reads TGTGCCAGCAGCCAAGTTCGAGAGGCAGAGACCCAGTACTTC. This codes for CASSQVREAETQYF. The chain recombines TRBV3-1 (or the pseudogene TRBV3-2) with TRBJ2-5, with no clear D. Trimming cost V 1 base and J 4 bases, with 10 bases left between them. The CDR3 spans 14 residues. Germline CDR1 LGHDT, CDR2 YNNKEL (reference sequence).

The genes are TRBV29-1 and TRBJ2-2; D may be TRBD1 (5 bases). This CDR3 region has 13 residues. Germline loops: CDR1 SQVTM, CDR2 ANQGSEA. V lost 4 bases to trimming and J lost 4 bases, with 10 bases between them. The CDR3: CSVGRAVTGELFF. CDR3 nucleotides: TGCAGCGTTGGCAGGGCGGTCACCGGGGAGCTGTTTTTT.

This clone was recorded once. This rearrangement joins TRBV5-6 to TRBJ1-2; a possible D gene is TRBD1 (5 bases). From germline, CDR1 is SGHDT and CDR2 YYEEEE. Trimming pared 2 bases from V and 7 bases from J, leaving 12 bases between. CDR3 length equals 13 residues. DNA for the CDR3: TGTGCCAGCAGCTTACAGACGGGGGGTGGCTACACCTTC. This sequence encodes CASSLQTGGGYTF.

This clone was seen more than once but under ten times. The chain recombines TRBV19 with TRBJ1-2; 7 bases match TRBD1. The CDR3 is made up of 13 amino acids. Germline V gives CDR1 LNHDA, CDR2 SQIVND (reference sequence). V trimming: 5 bases; J trimming: 3 bases; junction bases outside the gene matches: 3. The CDR3 protein is CASSLGGDYGYTF. The CDR3 DNA sequence: TGTGCCAGTAGTTTAGGGGGCGACTATGGCTACACCTTC. Using reference TRBV19 and TRBJ1-2 for the parts outside the CDR3, the full variable domain is DGGITQSPKYLFRKEGQNVTLSCEQNLNHDAMYWYRQDPGQGLRLIYYSQIVNDFQKGDIAEGYSVSREKKESFPLTVTSAQKNPTAFYLCASSLGGDYGYTFGSGTRLTVV.

The gene calls are TRBV29-1 and TRBJ2-5, with D perhaps matching TRBD2 (6 bases). The CDR3 contains 13 residues. Per germline, CDR1 SQVTM and CDR2 ANQGSEA. Trimming shortened V by 2 bases and J by 5 bases, and 12 bases separated the two germline ends. The CDR3 nucleotides read TGCAGCGTTGAACCGGGAGTTAGGGAGACCCAGTACTTC. Residues: CSVEPGVRETQYF.

This sequence joins TRBV20-1 and TRBJ2-7; D possibly corresponds to TRBD2 (5 bases). This CDR3 is built from 11 residues. Germline CDR1 reads DFQATT; CDR2 reads SNEGSKA (reference sequence). V lost 6 bases and J lost 7, with 13 bases in between. The DNA for the CDR3 is TGCAGTGCGAGGACCACGGGGGAGCAGTACTTC. Translated: CSARTTGEQYF.

The chain recombines TRBV12-3 or TRBV12-4 with TRBJ1-5; tentative D call: TRBD1 (5 bases). Trimming removed 3 bases at V and 5 bases at J, with 8 bases between. This CDR3 region has 13 residues. CDR3 sequence (DNA): TGTGCCAGCAGTTTGTGGGGGGATCAGCCCCAGCATTTT. Its translation is CASSLWGDQPQHF.

CDR3 bases: TGTGCCAGCAGTTTTCAGAACGAGCAGTACTTC. It yields the protein CASSFQNEQYF. The chain joins TRBV12-3 or TRBV12-4 to TRBJ2-7; the D is unclear. V dropped 3 bases and J dropped 5 bases, with 5 bases sitting between them. The CDR3 has 11 residues.

The chain combines TRBV18 with TRBJ2-2; 8 bases are a match to TRBD1. Losses at the gene ends were 4 bases for V and 6 bases for J; bases not matched to a gene: 4. Germline values: CDR1 KGHSH, CDR2 LQKENI. The CDR3 has 14 residues. The CDR3 bases are TGTGCCAGCTCACTGGACAGGGTGTCCGGGGAGCTGTTTTTT. This translates into CASSLDRVSGELFF.

This clone was seen a single time. The rearrangement uses TRBV6-5 and TRBJ1-1; D is perhaps TRBD1 (5 bases). The CDR3 loop spans 14 amino acids. V was cut by 0 bases and J by 14 bases, with 19 bases left in between. Looked up from germline, CDR1 is MNHEY and CDR2 is SVGAGI. CDR3: CASSYSLVGQQTFF. DNA for the CDR3: TGTGCCAGCAGTTACTCGCTCGTTGGACAACAAACCTTCTTT.

This chain joins TRBV7-3 and TRBJ2-2, with a weak D call TRBD2 (5 bases). Between the trimmed V and J ends, which lost 8 bases and 0 bases, there was a span of 10 bases. The CDR3 totals 14 residues. The germline V gene encodes CDR1 SGHTA and CDR2 FQGTGA. In DNA, the CDR3 is TGTGCCAGCGGTCGGGAAGCGAACACCGGGGAGCTGTTTTTT. Amino acids: CASGREANTGELFF.

V usage is TRBV6-4 and J usage is TRBJ2-2; D is uncertain. This CDR3 has 14 residues. The germline gives CDR1 MRHNA, CDR2 SNTAGT. V was trimmed by 0 bases and J by 3 bases, leaving 5 bases between them. The CDR3 is CASSDSPDTGELFF. The CDR3 coding sequence is TGTGCCAGCAGTGACTCACCGGACACCGGGGAGCTGTTTTTT.